The rows below give T cell receptor beta chains drawn from one sample of a study of shared clonotypes between healthy human individuals. Profiling relied on immunoSEQ multiplex PCR, and the TCRdb table lists in-frame clones only, not all of them. The sample has roughly 330,000 clones, 74% seen once; the top ten hold approximately 10%. The material sequenced was memory CD4+ T cells sorted from blood. The origin of the receptors is a young man in good health. Each CDR3 is given with its conserved first and last residue. D genes are given only for firm matches. The size entry is marked missing in some rows and otherwise reads once, few, many or a size class.

D gene	V gene	J gene	clone size	CDR3 DNA	CDR3 protein
NA	TRBV28	TRBJ2-3	NA	TGTGCTTTGGGAGGCGACACAGATACGCAGTATTTT	CALGGDTDTQYF
TRBD1	TRBV30	TRBJ2-3	NA	TGTGCCTGGAGTGAGCAGGGGGGCACAGATACGCAGTATTTT	CAWSEQGGTDTQYF
NA	TRBV2	TRBJ2-1	NA	TGTGCCAGCAGTCCCACTAGCAGACACAATGAGCAGTTCTTC	CASSPTSRHNEQFF
NA	TRBV19	TRBJ2-7	once	TGTGCCAGTAGTATCGCGGGGCAGAACGAGCAGTACTTC	CASSIAGQNEQYF
NA	TRBV14	TRBJ2-2	once	TGTGCCAGCAGCCAAACGTCGGGTGGCACCGGGGAGCTGTTTTTT	CASSQTSGGTGELFF
NA	TRBV10-2	TRBJ2-2	few	TGCGCCAGCAGTACCCTACCGGGTAGGAACACCGGGGAGCTGTTTTTT	CASSTLPGRNTGELFF
TRBD1	TRBV18	TRBJ1-2	NA	TGTGCCAGCTCACCATTGGACAGGGCAGATGACTTC	CASSPLDRADDF
TRBD1	TRBV5-1	TRBJ2-3	NA	TGCGCCAGCAGCGACCAGGGGGATACAGATACGCAGTATTTT	CASSDQGDTDTQYF
NA	TRBV7-6	TRBJ1-1	NA	TGTGCCAGCAGCCGGGGCGGGGTGAACACTGAAGCTTTCTTT	CASSRGGVNTEAFF
NA	TRBV5-6	TRBJ1-2	NA	TGTGCCAGCAGCTTGGTCGGGGAAAACTATGGCTACACCTTC	CASSLVGENYGYTF
NA	TRBV25-1	TRBJ2-2	few	TGTGCCAGCAGTAACCACCGGGACACGAACACCGGGGAGCTGTTTTTT	CASSNHRDTNTGELFF
TRBD1	TRBV2	TRBJ2-3	few	TGTGCCAGCATGGGGACAGGACCCACAGATACGCAGTATTTT	CASMGTGPTDTQYF
NA	TRBV5-4	TRBJ2-3	once	TGTGCCAGCAGCCCGCAGGGCACAGATACGCAGTATTTT	CASSPQGTDTQYF
TRBD1	TRBV10-3	TRBJ1-4	NA	TGTGCCATCACCGCCGCGGACAGGGGGGAAAAACTGTTTTTT	CAITAADRGEKLFF
NA	TRBV5-1	TRBJ2-7	NA	TGCGCCAGCAGCACCAGACAGGCGTCCTACGAGCAGTACTTC	CASSTRQASYEQYF
NA	TRBV10-2	TRBJ1-4	few	TGCGCCAGCAGAAAAAATTTAAATGAAAAACTGTTTTTT	CASRKNLNEKLFF
NA	TRBV7-9	TRBJ2-3	NA	TGTGCCAGCACGCACACAGATACGCAGTATTTT	CASTHTDTQYF
TRBD1	TRBV5-1	TRBJ2-3	NA	TGCGCCAGCAGCTTAGTACAGGGGGCGCTGACAGATACGCAGTATTTT	CASSLVQGALTDTQYF
TRBD2	TRBV27	TRBJ2-7	NA	TGTGCCAGCAGTTCCCTCCTAGCGGGAGGCCACGAGCAGTACTTC	CASSSLLAGGHEQYF
NA	TRBV7-9	TRBJ1-5	NA	TGTGCCAGCAGCTTTGCTGGGACGAATCAGCCCCAGCATTTT	CASSFAGTNQPQHF
NA	TRBV4-1	TRBJ2-1	NA	TGCGCCAGCAGCCAAGAAATAAAGCCTGGGGGCCACTACAACAATGAGCAGTTCTTC	CASSQEIKPGGHYNNEQFF
NA	TRBV11-2	TRBJ2-3	NA	TGTGCCAGCAACGAGGGAACCACAGATACGCAGTATTTT	CASNEGTTDTQYF
NA	TRBV6-5	TRBJ1-2	NA	TGTGCCAGCAGTTACTCGTTAGCAGGGCGGAACTATGGCTACACCTTC	CASSYSLAGRNYGYTF
NA	TRBV27	TRBJ2-7	few	TGTGCCAGCAAGAAGGGTCGGCTTACAGATTCCAACGGCGAGCAGTACTTC	CASKKGRLTDSNGEQYF
TRBD1	TRBV4-1	TRBJ2-7	many	TGCGCCAGCAGCCCCCGGATCCGGGACAGTAGGGAGCAGTACTTC	CASSPRIRDSREQYF
NA	TRBV18	TRBJ2-1	NA	TGTGCCAGCTCACCTTATGCGCAACCCAACAATGAGCAGTTCTTC	CASSPYAQPNNEQFF
TRBD2	TRBV29-1	TRBJ2-3	NA	TGCAGCGTTGAAGATTGGGCTTCGGGGGGTACGCAGTATTTT	CSVEDWASGGTQYF
NA	TRBV6-6	TRBJ2-1	NA	TGTGCCAGCAGCCCCCCTTTAGGCGGGCCATACAATGAGCAGTTCTTC	CASSPPLGGPYNEQFF
NA	TRBV2	TRBJ1-4	NA	TGTGCCAGCAACTCTGGGGAAGGGGAAAAACTGTTTTTT	CASNSGEGEKLFF
TRBD2	TRBV11-2	TRBJ2-7	NA	TGTGCCAGCAGCCTAATAGCGGGAGGGTACGAGCAGTACTTC	CASSLIAGGYEQYF
NA	TRBV11-3	TRBJ2-2	NA	TGTGCCAGCAGCAGGGTCGCCGGGGAGCTGTTTTTT	CASSRVAGELFF
NA	TRBV18	TRBJ2-3	NA	TGTGCCAGCTCACCGCTGCAGGGGTCGGCCGGATCCACAGATACGCAGTATTTT	CASSPLQGSAGSTDTQYF
NA	TRBV5-6	TRBJ2-3	few	TGTGCCAGCAGCTTGTGGGACACCCGCACAGATACGCAGTATTTT	CASSLWDTRTDTQYF
NA	TRBV11-1	TRBJ2-7	NA	TGTGCCAGCGCCCGGCGGGGATTATCCTACGAGCAGTACTTC	CASARRGLSYEQYF
NA	TRBV7-9	TRBJ2-7	NA	TGTGCCAGCAGCTTACAGGGTTCATGGGACGAGCAGTACTTC	CASSLQGSWDEQYF
TRBD1	TRBV5-1	TRBJ2-1	NA	TGCGCCAGCAGCCCCGGACAGGGCTACAATGAGCAGTTCTTC	CASSPGQGYNEQFF
NA	TRBV20-1	TRBJ2-1	few	TGCAGTGCTCCTGACAATGAGCAGTTCTTC	CSAPDNEQFF
TRBD1	TRBV19	TRBJ2-1	NA	TGTGCCACCCGGAGGACAGGGCAGAATGAGCAGTTCTTC	CATRRTGQNEQFF
NA	TRBV30	TRBJ2-7	NA	TGTGCCTGGATTCCACGGGACGCCGGCTCCTACGAGCAGTACTTC	CAWIPRDAGSYEQYF
TRBD1	TRBV6-5	TRBJ1-2	NA	TGTGCCACCAAACCCGGACAGGAACTCTATGGCTACACCTTC	CATKPGQELYGYTF
TRBD1	TRBV5-1	TRBJ2-7	few	TGCGCCAGCAGCTTGAGGGGTGGACAGGGTGTAACCTACGAGCAGTACTTC	CASSLRGGQGVTYEQYF